What follows is one TCR beta chain and its context. The record originates from a study of T cells in Graves' hyperthyroidism and ophthalmopathy. Researchers amplified the TCR beta CDR3 regions from RNA transcripts. An initial round of RT-PCR targeting the TCR CDR3 relied on the HTBI primer set. TCRdb re-called the multiplex PCR reads with MiXCR, one entry per CDR3 protein. There are about 590,000 distinct CDR3 sequences in the sample; 15% to 19% occur only once, and around 6.6% lies in the top ten. The CDR3 runs to 15 residues. The V and J ends lost 11 bases and 6 bases, in that order; junction bases with no gene match: 12. Germline V gene lookup returns CDR1 LNHDA and CDR2 SQIVND (reference sequence). Stability of Graves' hyperthyroidism was defined as absent ophthalmopathy progression within 18 months.

This TCR was sampled from a woman aged 30 to 39 with Graves' hyperthyroidism. This chain links TRBV19 with TRBJ2-1; 11 bases are shared with TRBD2. Sequenced material: blood. CDR3 DNA sequence: TGTGCCTCCAAAAGGGGGCTAGCGGGAGGCAATGAGCAGTTCTTC. Its translation: CASKRGLAGGNEQFF.